This TCR beta chain comes out of a study of neurological immune-mediated disorders. Preparation of the unsorted libraries drew on 2 million PBMCs stored at -80 C. Each CDR3 protein is one row after TCRdb ran MiXCR on the 5' RACE reads. The data show around 70,000 distinct CDR3 sequences, 4% to 6% seen once. CDR3 size: 18 residues. Germline loops: CDR1 MDHEN, CDR2 SYDVKM. The sample holds a few counts of this clonotype. Its antigen is not identified. One end of the junction is discordant with germline, which a read error may explain. Overall study results and limits: Phylogenetically, 18 of 34 multiple sclerosis patients' repertoires fell into one related-CDR3 cluster, a possible signature. In multiple sclerosis patients, the repertoire cluster was unrelated to clinical or MRI findings.

The sequenced sample consisted of PBMCs. The rearrangement uses TRBV28 and TRBJ1-6, with 7 positions matching TRBD1. The receptor was derived from a man aged 18 to 29 with multiple sclerosis. This chain's CDR3 is CASSRVGQASSYNSPLNF. As DNA, the CDR3 is TGTGCCAGCAGCCGGGTCGGACAGGCGAGCTCCTATAATTCACCCCTCAACTTT.